The rows below give T cell receptor beta chains drawn from one sample of a study of T cells in Graves' hyperthyroidism and ophthalmopathy. Using its own MiXCR run on the multiplex PCR reads, TCRdb lists one record per CDR3 protein. The sample includes 500,000 or so distinct CDR3 sequences, 17% seen only once; the top ten take 17%. Specimen: blood. These receptors originate from a woman younger than 30 with Graves' ophthalmopathy. Each CDR3 is given with its conserved first and last residue. The D gene is left open where the match is weak. A row's size may be missing; if present it is once, few, many or a size class.

clone size: many; D gene: .; J gene: TRBJ2-4; V gene: TRBV5-1; CDR3 DNA: TGCGCCAGCAGCTTGGGGGGCCTAGCCAAAAACATTCAGTACTTC; CDR3 protein: CASSLGGLAKNIQYF
clone size: many; D gene: .; J gene: TRBJ2-7; V gene: TRBV4-2; CDR3 DNA: TGTGCCAGCAGCCAACACACGGAGGGCAACGAGCAGTACTTC; CDR3 protein: CASSQHTEGNEQYF
clone size: few; D gene: .; J gene: TRBJ2-3; V gene: TRBV6-2/TRBV6-3; CDR3 DNA: TGTGCCAGCAGTTATGGTGGATACACAGATACGCAGTATTTT; CDR3 protein: CASSYGGYTDTQYF
clone size: few; D gene: .; J gene: TRBJ2-7; V gene: TRBV28; CDR3 DNA: TGTGCCAGCAGACCGCATCGGACAGTAGGCTCCTACGAGCAGTACTTC; CDR3 protein: CASRPHRTVGSYEQYF
clone size: many; D gene: TRBD1; J gene: TRBJ2-1; V gene: TRBV6-1; CDR3 DNA: TGTGCCAGCAGTCAACCGGGACAGTATTTCAATGAGCAGTTCTTC; CDR3 protein: CASSQPGQYFNEQFF
clone size: many; D gene: TRBD2; J gene: TRBJ2-1; V gene: TRBV5-1; CDR3 DNA: TGCGCCAGCAGCCCGGGACTAGCGGGCCCCTACAATGAGCAGTTCTTC; CDR3 protein: CASSPGLAGPYNEQFF
clone size: many; D gene: .; J gene: TRBJ1-1; V gene: TRBV28; CDR3 DNA: TGTGCCAGCGGGTGGGGGGGGCTGAACACTGAAGCTTTCTTT; CDR3 protein: CASGWGGLNTEAFF
clone size: many; D gene: TRBD1; J gene: TRBJ2-2; V gene: TRBV30; CDR3 DNA: TGTGCCTGGAGTACCCGGACAGGGAAAAACACCGGGGAGCTGTTTTTT; CDR3 protein: CAWSTRTGKNTGELFF
clone size: few; D gene: TRBD2; J gene: TRBJ2-5; V gene: TRBV9; CDR3 DNA: TGTGCCAGCAGCCCCCGGGGGGCCAGCGGGAGAGGAGAGACCCAGTACTTC; CDR3 protein: CASSPRGASGRGETQYF
clone size: many; D gene: TRBD1; J gene: TRBJ1-2; V gene: TRBV6-5; CDR3 DNA: TGTGCCAGCAGTTCAACAGGGGGAACGGGCTACACCTTC; CDR3 protein: CASSSTGGTGYTF
clone size: .; D gene: TRBD2; J gene: TRBJ2-3; V gene: TRBV11-1; CDR3 DNA: TGTGCCAGCAGCTGGACTAGCGGGGGGGACGCTAGCACAGATACGCAGTATTTT; CDR3 protein: CASSWTSGGDASTDTQYF
clone size: many; D gene: .; J gene: TRBJ1-5; V gene: TRBV19; CDR3 DNA: TGTGCCAGTAGTACTCGGAGAAGGGGTGATAATCAGCCCCAGCATTTT; CDR3 protein: CASSTRRRGDNQPQHF
clone size: many; D gene: TRBD1; J gene: TRBJ1-1; V gene: TRBV3-1; CDR3 DNA: TGTGCCAGCAGCCAAGATGGGACAGAAGCCGAAGCTTTCTTT; CDR3 protein: CASSQDGTEAEAFF
clone size: many; D gene: TRBD2; J gene: TRBJ2-1; V gene: TRBV2; CDR3 DNA: TGTGCCAGCAGGGGGACTAGCGGTTACAATGAGCAGTTCTTC; CDR3 protein: CASRGTSGYNEQFF
clone size: many; D gene: TRBD2; J gene: TRBJ2-1; V gene: TRBV28; CDR3 DNA: TGTGCCAGCAGACCACATAGCGGGAGGGCCAGTGAGCAGTTCTTC; CDR3 protein: CASRPHSGRASEQFF
clone size: many; D gene: .; J gene: TRBJ2-1; V gene: TRBV7-3; CDR3 DNA: TGTGCCAGCAGCGTGGACGGGTACAATGAGCAGTTCTTC; CDR3 protein: CASSVDGYNEQFF
clone size: many; D gene: TRBD1; J gene: TRBJ1-2; V gene: TRBV5-1; CDR3 DNA: TGCGCCAGCAGCTGGGGGACAGGGCTGGATGGCTACACCTTC; CDR3 protein: CASSWGTGLDGYTF
clone size: few; D gene: TRBD1; J gene: TRBJ1-5; V gene: TRBV20-1; CDR3 DNA: TGCAGTGCTAGACAGGGGGGGGATCAGCCCCAGCATTTT; CDR3 protein: CSARQGGDQPQHF
clone size: many; D gene: .; J gene: TRBJ2-2; V gene: TRBV7-2; CDR3 DNA: TGTGCCAGCAGCCCACAGTCCGGGTTGAACACCGGGGAGCTGTTTTTT; CDR3 protein: CASSPQSGLNTGELFF
clone size: .; D gene: .; J gene: TRBJ2-5; V gene: TRBV29-1; CDR3 DNA: TGCAGCGTTGAAGGTTTTAGTTCGGGTGGAGAGACCCAGTACTTC; CDR3 protein: CSVEGFSSGGETQYF
clone size: few; D gene: TRBD2; J gene: TRBJ2-3; V gene: TRBV6-4; CDR3 DNA: TGTGCCAGCAGTGACTCGGGGGGGGAAGATACGCAGTATTTT; CDR3 protein: CASSDSGGEDTQYF
clone size: .; D gene: .; J gene: TRBJ1-4; V gene: TRBV20-1; CDR3 DNA: TGCAGTGCTAGAGCCGGGGGGAGGAAGGAAAAACTGTTTTTT; CDR3 protein: CSARAGGRKEKLFF
clone size: many; D gene: .; J gene: TRBJ2-1; V gene: TRBV20-1; CDR3 DNA: TGCAGTGCTAGAGTCCCGGGTCGGGTTTACAATGAGCAGTTCTTC; CDR3 protein: CSARVPGRVYNEQFF
clone size: many; D gene: .; J gene: TRBJ2-7; V gene: TRBV5-1; CDR3 DNA: TGCGCCAGCAGCTTGTCCCCAGAGCTCGAGCAGTACTTC; CDR3 protein: CASSLSPELEQYF
clone size: .; D gene: TRBD2; J gene: TRBJ2-5; V gene: TRBV19; CDR3 DNA: TGTGCCAGTAGTATGGGAGGGATCCTCCAAGAGACCCAGTACTTC; CDR3 protein: CASSMGGILQETQYF
clone size: many; D gene: .; J gene: TRBJ2-7; V gene: TRBV6-2/TRBV6-3; CDR3 DNA: TGTGCCAGCAGTTACTCGCGTACCCTCTCATACGAGCAGTACTTC; CDR3 protein: CASSYSRTLSYEQYF
clone size: many; D gene: .; J gene: TRBJ2-1; V gene: TRBV5-1; CDR3 DNA: TGCGCCAGCAGCTCGGTTCGCGGGATGTCCTACAATGAGCAGTTCTTC; CDR3 protein: CASSSVRGMSYNEQFF
clone size: many; D gene: .; J gene: TRBJ1-6; V gene: TRBV2; CDR3 DNA: TGTGCCAGCAGTGAAGTGTCCCAGGGAGTCCCCCTCCACTTT; CDR3 protein: CASSEVSQGVPLHF
clone size: .; D gene: .; J gene: TRBJ2-4; V gene: TRBV9; CDR3 DNA: TGTGCCAGCAGCGTAGGTCCAGCCAAAAACATTCAGTACTTC; CDR3 protein: CASSVGPAKNIQYF
clone size: many; D gene: .; J gene: TRBJ2-7; V gene: TRBV4-3; CDR3 DNA: TGCGCCAGCAGCCAAAGTTGGGCAGAAAGCTCCTACGAGCAGTACTTC; CDR3 protein: CASSQSWAESSYEQYF
clone size: many; D gene: .; J gene: TRBJ2-7; V gene: TRBV13; CDR3 DNA: TGTGCCAGCAGCCCCCACCGGCGCGGGGACAGATCGGACGAGCAGTACTTC; CDR3 protein: CASSPHRRGDRSDEQYF
clone size: few; D gene: TRBD1; J gene: TRBJ1-1; V gene: TRBV9; CDR3 DNA: TGTGCCAGCACCCTTACAGGGGGGGACACTGAAGCTTTCTTT; CDR3 protein: CASTLTGGDTEAFF
clone size: many; D gene: .; J gene: TRBJ1-2; V gene: TRBV7-8; CDR3 DNA: TGTGCCAGCAGCCCCCTCCTGGGGGCAGGTGGCTACACCTTC; CDR3 protein: CASSPLLGAGGYTF
clone size: many; D gene: .; J gene: TRBJ1-2; V gene: TRBV12-3/TRBV12-4; CDR3 DNA: TGTGCCAGCAGCCGGCGGGAGGGGATGTACTATGGCTACACCTTC; CDR3 protein: CASSRREGMYYGYTF
clone size: .; D gene: TRBD1; J gene: TRBJ1-6; V gene: TRBV7-6; CDR3 DNA: TGTGCCAGCAGCTTAGAAGACAGGGGTAATTCACCCCTCCACTTT; CDR3 protein: CASSLEDRGNSPLHF
clone size: .; D gene: TRBD1; J gene: TRBJ1-4; V gene: TRBV5-6; CDR3 DNA: TGTGCCAGCAGCTTGCGGACAGGGGGTAGTGAAAAACTGTTTTTT; CDR3 protein: CASSLRTGGSEKLFF
clone size: .; D gene: TRBD1; J gene: TRBJ1-2; V gene: TRBV9; CDR3 DNA: TGTGCCAGCAGCGGAGGGACAGGGGGCTTCTATGGCTACACCTTC; CDR3 protein: CASSGGTGGFYGYTF
clone size: many; D gene: .; J gene: TRBJ2-7; V gene: TRBV28; CDR3 DNA: TGTGCCAGCAGTTTGTTTCGACTAGGGGACTACGAGCAGTACTTC; CDR3 protein: CASSLFRLGDYEQYF
clone size: many; D gene: .; J gene: TRBJ2-7; V gene: TRBV7-2; CDR3 DNA: TGTGCCAGCAGCCCCCACTCCTACGAGCAGTACTTC; CDR3 protein: CASSPHSYEQYF
clone size: .; D gene: .; J gene: TRBJ1-1; V gene: TRBV25-1; CDR3 DNA: TGTGCCAGCAGTGAACGGAAGGAGGTCCCTGAAGCTTTCTTT; CDR3 protein: CASSERKEVPEAFF
clone size: many; D gene: .; J gene: TRBJ1-1; V gene: TRBV2; CDR3 DNA: TGTGCCAGCAGTGAAGAGGAGGGAACCATGAACACTGAAGCTTTCTTT; CDR3 protein: CASSEEEGTMNTEAFF